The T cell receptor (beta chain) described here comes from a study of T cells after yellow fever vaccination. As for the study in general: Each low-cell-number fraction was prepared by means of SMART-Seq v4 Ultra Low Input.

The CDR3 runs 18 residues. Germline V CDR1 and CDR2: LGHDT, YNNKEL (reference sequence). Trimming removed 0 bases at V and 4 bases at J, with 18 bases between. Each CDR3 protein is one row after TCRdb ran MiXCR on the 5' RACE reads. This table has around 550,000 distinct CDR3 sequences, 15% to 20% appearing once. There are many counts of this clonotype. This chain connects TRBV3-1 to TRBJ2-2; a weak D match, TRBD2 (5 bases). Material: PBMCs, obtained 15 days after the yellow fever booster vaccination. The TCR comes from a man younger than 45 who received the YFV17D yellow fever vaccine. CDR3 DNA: TGTGCCAGCAGCCAAGACCCCAGACTACAACGGGGCACCGGGGAGCTGTTTTTT. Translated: CASSQDPRLQRGTGELFF.